This T cell receptor (beta chain) was observed in a study of T-cell reconstitution after alpha-beta-depleted transplantation in children. Many counts were recorded for this clonotype. The library targeted TCRbeta and was prepared with unique molecular identifiers. One entry per CDR3 protein, called by TCRdb with MiXCR from the PCR reads. The sample lists almost 500,000 distinct CDR3 sequences; 9.5% to 15% were seen once. The CDR3 spans 15 residues. Germline CDR1 and CDR2: SGHRS and YFSETQ. V lost 7 bases and J lost 0; bases outside the gene matches: 5. The sample here was PBMCs from the stem cell graft donor, taken from the stem cell graft. V and J are TRBV5-1 and TRBJ2-2; 8 bases map to TRBD2. The sequence derives from a human donor who donated a stem cell graft to a child with combined immunodeficiency. The CDR3 reads CASGLAGSNTGELFF. CDR3 DNA: TGCGCCAGCGGATTAGCGGGATCGAACACCGGGGAGCTGTTTTTT.